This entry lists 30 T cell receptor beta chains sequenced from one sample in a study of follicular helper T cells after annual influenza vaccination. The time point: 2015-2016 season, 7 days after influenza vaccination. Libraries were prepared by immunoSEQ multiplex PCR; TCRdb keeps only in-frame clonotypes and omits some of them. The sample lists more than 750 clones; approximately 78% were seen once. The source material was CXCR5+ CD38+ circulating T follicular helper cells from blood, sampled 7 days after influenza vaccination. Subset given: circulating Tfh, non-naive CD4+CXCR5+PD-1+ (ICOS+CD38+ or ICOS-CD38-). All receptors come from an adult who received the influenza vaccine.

DNA of the CDR3: TGTGCCAGCAGTAGGGGGGCCGGGAATGAGCAGTTCTTC. It is translated as CASSRGAGNEQFF. V usage is TRBV5-4 and J usage is TRBJ2-1, with D possibly being TRBD1 or TRBD2 (6 bases each). Germline CDR1 and CDR2: SGHNT and YYREEE (reference sequence). Trimming removed 5 bases from V and 7 bases from J, with 13 bases in between. The CDR3 loop spans 13 amino acids.

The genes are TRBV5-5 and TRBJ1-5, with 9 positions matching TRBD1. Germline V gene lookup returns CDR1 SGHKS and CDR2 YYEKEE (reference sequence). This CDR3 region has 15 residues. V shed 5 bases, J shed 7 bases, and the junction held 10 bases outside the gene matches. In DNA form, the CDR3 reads TGTGCCAGCAGTTCCGGGACAGGGTGGGAGCAGCCCCAGCATTTT. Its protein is CASSSGTGWEQPQHF. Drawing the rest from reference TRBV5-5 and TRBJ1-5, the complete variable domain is DAGVTQSPTHLIKTRGQQVTLRCSPISGHKSVSWYQQVLGQGPQFIFQYYEKEERGRGNFPDRFSARQFPNYSSELNVNALLLGDSALYLCASSSGTGWEQPQHFGDGTRLSIL.

This chain's CDR3 is CASSLDTGGYAEAFF. The DNA for the CDR3 is TGTGCCAGCAGCTTGGATACAGGGGGATATGCTGAAGCTTTCTTT. J is TRBJ1-1 and V is TRBV5-6; TRBD1 aligns across 8 bases. Germline loops: CDR1 SGHDT, CDR2 YYEEEE. The length of the CDR3 is 15 residues. After removal of 0 bases from V and 6 bases from J, the junction contained 7 bases not matched to a gene.

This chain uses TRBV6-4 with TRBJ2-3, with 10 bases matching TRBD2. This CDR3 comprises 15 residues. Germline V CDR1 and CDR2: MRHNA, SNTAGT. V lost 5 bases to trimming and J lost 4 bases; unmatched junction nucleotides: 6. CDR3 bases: TGTGCCAGCAGTTTAGCGGGGGGTTCCTCAGATACGCAGTATTTT. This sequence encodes CASSLAGGSSDTQYF.

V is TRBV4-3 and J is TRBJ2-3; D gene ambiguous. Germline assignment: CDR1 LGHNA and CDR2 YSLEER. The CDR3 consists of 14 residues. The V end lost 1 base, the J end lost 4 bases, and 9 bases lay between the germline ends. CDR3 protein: CASSQVLGADTQYF. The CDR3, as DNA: TGCGCCAGCAGCCAAGTTCTCGGAGCAGATACGCAGTATTTT.

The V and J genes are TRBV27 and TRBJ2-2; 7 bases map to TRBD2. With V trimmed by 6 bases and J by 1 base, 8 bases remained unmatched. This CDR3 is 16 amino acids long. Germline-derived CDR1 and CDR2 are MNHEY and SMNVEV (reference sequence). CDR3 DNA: TGTGCCAGCAGAGAGCGCCGCGGGGGGAACACCGGGGAGCTGTTTTTT. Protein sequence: CASRERRGGNTGELFF.

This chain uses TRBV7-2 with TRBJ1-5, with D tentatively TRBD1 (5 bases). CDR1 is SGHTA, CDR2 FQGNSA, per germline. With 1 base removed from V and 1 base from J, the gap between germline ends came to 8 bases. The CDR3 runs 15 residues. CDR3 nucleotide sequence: TGTGCCAGCAGCTTAGTTGGGGGGAGCAATCAGCCCCAGCATTTT. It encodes CASSLVGGSNQPQHF.

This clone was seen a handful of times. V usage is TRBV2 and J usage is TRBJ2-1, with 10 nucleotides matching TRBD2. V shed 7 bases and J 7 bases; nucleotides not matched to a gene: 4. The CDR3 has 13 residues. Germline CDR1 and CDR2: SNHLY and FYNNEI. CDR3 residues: CASKAGGPNEQFF. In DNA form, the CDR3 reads TGTGCCAGCAAAGCGGGGGGGCCGAATGAGCAGTTCTTC.

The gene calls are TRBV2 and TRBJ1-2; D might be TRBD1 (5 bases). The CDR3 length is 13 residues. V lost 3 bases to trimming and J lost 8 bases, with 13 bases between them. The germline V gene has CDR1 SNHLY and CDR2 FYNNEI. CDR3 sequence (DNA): TGTGCCAGCAGTGACGGGGGGTGGGGCGGCTACACCTTC. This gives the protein CASSDGGWGGYTF.

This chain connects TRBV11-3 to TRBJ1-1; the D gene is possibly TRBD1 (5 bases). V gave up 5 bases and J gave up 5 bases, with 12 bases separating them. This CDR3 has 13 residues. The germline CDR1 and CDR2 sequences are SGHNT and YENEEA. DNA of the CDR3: TGTGCCAGCAGCGCCAACAGGCAAACTGAAGCTTTCTTT. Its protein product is CASSANRQTEAFF. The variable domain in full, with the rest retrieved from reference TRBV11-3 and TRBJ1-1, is EAGVVQSPRYKIIEKKQPVAFWCNPISGHNTLYWYLQNLGQGPELLIRYENEEAVDDSQLPKDRFSAERLKGVDSTLKIQPAELGDSAVYLCASSANRQTEAFFGQGTRLTVV.

In DNA form, the CDR3 reads TGTGCCAGTAGTTCAATCCCGAGGATGAACACTGAAGCTTTCTTT. Its translation is CASSSIPRMNTEAFF. V is TRBV19 and J is TRBJ1-1; D remains ambiguous. V was clipped by 5 bases and J by 0 bases, with 13 bases between them. This CDR3 region has 15 residues. From germline, CDR1 is LNHDA and CDR2 SQIVND (reference sequence). The variable domain in full, with the rest retrieved from reference TRBV19 and TRBJ1-1, is DGGITQSPKYLFRKEGQNVTLSCEQNLNHDAMYWYRQDPGQGLRLIYYSQIVNDFQKGDIAEGYSVSREKKESFPLTVTSAQKNPTAFYLCASSSIPRMNTEAFFGQGTRLTVV.

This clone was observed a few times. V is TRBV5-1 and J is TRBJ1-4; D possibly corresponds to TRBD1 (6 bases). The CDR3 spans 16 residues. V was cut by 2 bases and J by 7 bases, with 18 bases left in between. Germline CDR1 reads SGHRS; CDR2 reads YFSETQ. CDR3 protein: CASSFGFSGAGEKLFF. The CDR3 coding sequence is TGCGCCAGCAGCTTCGGGTTTTCAGGGGCCGGTGAAAAACTGTTTTTT.

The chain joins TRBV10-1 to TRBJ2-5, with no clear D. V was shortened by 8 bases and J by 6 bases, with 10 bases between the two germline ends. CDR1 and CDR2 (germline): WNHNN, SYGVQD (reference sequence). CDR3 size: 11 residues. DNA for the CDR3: TGCGCCAGCCCCCAGCGCAAGACCCAGTACTTC. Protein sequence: CASPQRKTQYF.

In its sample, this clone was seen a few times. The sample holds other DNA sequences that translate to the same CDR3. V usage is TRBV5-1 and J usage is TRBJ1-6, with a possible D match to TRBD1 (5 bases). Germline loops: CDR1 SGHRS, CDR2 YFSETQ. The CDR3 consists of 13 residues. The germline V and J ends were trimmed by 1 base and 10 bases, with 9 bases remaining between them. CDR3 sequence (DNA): TGCGCCAGCAGCTTGACGGGGGAGTCACCCCTCCACTTT. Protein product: CASSLTGESPLHF.

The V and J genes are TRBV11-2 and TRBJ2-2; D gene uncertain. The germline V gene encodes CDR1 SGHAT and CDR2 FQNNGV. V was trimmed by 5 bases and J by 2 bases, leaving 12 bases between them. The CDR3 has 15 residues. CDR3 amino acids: CASSAVLYNTGELFF. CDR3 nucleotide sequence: TGTGCCAGCAGCGCAGTCCTCTATAACACCGGGGAGCTGTTTTTT. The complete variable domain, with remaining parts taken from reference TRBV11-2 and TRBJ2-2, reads EAGVAQSPRYKIIEKRQSVAFWCNPISGHATLYWYQQILGQGPKLLIQFQNNGVVDDSQLPKDRFSAERLKGVDSTLKIQPAKLEDSAVYLCASSAVLYNTGELFFGEGSRLTVL.

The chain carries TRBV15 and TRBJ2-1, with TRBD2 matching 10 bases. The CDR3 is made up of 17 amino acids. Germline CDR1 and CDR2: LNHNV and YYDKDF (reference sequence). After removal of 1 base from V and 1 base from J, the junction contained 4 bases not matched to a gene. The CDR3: CATSRVGSGGSYNEQFF. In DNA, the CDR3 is TGTGCCACCAGCAGAGTAGGTAGCGGGGGGTCCTACAATGAGCAGTTCTTC.

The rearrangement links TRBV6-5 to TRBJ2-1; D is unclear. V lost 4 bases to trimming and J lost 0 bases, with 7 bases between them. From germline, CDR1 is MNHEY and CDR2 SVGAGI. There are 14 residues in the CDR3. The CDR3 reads CASSSFSSYNEQFF. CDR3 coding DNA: TGTGCCAGCAGTTCTTTCTCCTCCTACAATGAGCAGTTCTTC.

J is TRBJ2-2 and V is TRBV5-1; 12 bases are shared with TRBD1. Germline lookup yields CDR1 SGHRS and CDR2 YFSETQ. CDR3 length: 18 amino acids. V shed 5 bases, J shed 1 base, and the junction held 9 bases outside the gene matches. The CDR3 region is CASSLRDRGLGNTGELFF. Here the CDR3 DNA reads TGCGCCAGCAGTCTCCGGGACAGGGGGCTTGGGAACACCGGGGAGCTGTTTTTT. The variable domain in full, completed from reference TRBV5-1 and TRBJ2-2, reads KAGVTQTPRYLIKTRGQQVTLSCSPISGHRSVSWYQQTPGQGLQFLFEYFSETQRNKGNFPGRFSGRQFSNSRSEMNVSTLELGDSALYLCASSLRDRGLGNTGELFFGEGSRLTVL.

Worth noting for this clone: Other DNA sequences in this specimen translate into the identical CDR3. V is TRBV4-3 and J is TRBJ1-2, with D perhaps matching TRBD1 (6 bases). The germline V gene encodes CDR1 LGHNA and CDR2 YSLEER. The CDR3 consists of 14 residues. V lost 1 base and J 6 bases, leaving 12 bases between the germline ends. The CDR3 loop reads CASSQVGRGHGYTF. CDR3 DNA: TGCGCCAGCAGCCAAGTGGGCAGGGGACATGGCTACACCTTC.

The CDR3 loop is CATQSTETYEQYF. The CDR3 region has the DNA TGTGCCACCCAGTCGACAGAGACCTACGAGCAGTACTTC. This chain joins TRBV6-1 and TRBJ2-7, with a possible D match to TRBD1 (5 bases). This CDR3 is built from 13 residues. Germline lookup yields CDR1 MNHNS and CDR2 SASEGT. V was clipped by 10 bases and J by 2 bases, with 15 bases between them.

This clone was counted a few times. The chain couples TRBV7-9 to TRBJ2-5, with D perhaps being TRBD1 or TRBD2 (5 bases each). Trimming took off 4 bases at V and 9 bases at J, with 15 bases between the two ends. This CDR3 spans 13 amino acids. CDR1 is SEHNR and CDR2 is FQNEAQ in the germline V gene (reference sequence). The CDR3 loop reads CASSSTYMGAQYF. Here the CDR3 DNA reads TGTGCCAGCAGCTCTACTTACATGGGGGCCCAGTACTTC.

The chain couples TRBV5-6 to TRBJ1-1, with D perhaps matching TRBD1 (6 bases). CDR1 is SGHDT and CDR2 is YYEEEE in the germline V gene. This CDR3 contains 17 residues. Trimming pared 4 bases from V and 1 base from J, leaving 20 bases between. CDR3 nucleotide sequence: TGTGCCAGCAGCCAAAGGGCAGGGGCGCTTTCGAACACTGAAGCTTTCTTT. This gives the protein CASSQRAGALSNTEAFF.

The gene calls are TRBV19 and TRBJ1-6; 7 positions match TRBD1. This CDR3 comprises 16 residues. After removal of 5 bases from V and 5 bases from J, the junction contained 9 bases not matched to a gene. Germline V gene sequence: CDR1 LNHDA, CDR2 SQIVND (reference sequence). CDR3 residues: CASSQLGQAHNSPLHF. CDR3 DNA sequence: TGTGCCAGTAGTCAGTTAGGACAGGCCCATAATTCACCCCTCCACTTT.

The CDR3 bases are TGTGCCAGCGCCGTGGGTTGGGGCACTGAAGCTTTCTTT. Translated: CASAVGWGTEAFF. The rearrangement joins TRBV7-3 to TRBJ1-1, with D hard to call. The germline V gene has CDR1 SGHTA and CDR2 FQGTGA. Trimming removed 8 bases at V and 4 bases at J, with 14 bases between. CDR3 length: 13 amino acids. Supplemented by reference TRBV7-3 and TRBJ1-1, the full variable domain reads GAGVSQTPSNKVTEKGKYVELRCDPISGHTALYWYRQSLGQGPEFLIYFQGTGAADDSGLPNDRFFAVRPEGSVSTLKIQRTERGDSAVYLCASAVGWGTEAFFGQGTRLTVV.

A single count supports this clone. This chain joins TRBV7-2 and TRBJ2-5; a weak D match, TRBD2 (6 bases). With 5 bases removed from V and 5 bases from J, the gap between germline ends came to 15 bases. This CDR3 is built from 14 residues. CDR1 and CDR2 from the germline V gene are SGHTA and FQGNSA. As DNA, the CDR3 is TGTGCCAGCAGCCTAAGACTAGTTACGGAGACCCAGTACTTC. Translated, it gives CASSLRLVTETQYF.

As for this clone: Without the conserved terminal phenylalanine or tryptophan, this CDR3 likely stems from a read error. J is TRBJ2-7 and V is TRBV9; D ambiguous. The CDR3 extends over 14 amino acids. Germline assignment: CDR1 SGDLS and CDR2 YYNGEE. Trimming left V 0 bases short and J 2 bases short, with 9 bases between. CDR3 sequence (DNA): TGTGCCAGCAGCGTAGGAATAGGTGCCTACGAGCAGTACCTC. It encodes CASSVGIGAYEQYL.

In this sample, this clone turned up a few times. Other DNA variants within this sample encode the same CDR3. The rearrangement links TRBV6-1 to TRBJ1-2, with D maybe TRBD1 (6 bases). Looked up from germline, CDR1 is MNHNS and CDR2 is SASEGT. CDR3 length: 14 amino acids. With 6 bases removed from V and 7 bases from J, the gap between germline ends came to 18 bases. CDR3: CASSEVPGEGGYTF. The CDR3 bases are TGTGCCAGCAGCGAGGTGCCAGGGGAGGGTGGCTACACCTTC.

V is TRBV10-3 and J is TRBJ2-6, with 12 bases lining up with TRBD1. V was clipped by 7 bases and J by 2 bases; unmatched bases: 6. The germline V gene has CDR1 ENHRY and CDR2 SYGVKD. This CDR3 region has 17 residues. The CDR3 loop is CAIMGTGGAAGANVLTF. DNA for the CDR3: TGTGCCATCATGGGGACAGGGGGCGCCGCTGGGGCCAACGTCCTGACTTTC.

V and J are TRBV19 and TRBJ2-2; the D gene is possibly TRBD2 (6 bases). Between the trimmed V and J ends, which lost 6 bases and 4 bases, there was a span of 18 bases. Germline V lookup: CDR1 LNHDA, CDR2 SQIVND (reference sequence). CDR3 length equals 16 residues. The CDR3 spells CASSYRESRFTGELFF. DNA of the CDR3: TGTGCCAGTAGCTACCGGGAGTCGAGATTCACCGGGGAGCTGTTTTTT.

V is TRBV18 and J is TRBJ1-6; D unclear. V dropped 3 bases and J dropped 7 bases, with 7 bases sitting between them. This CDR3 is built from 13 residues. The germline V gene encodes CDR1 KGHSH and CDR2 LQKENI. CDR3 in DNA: TGTGCCAGCTCACCCCACAAGAATTCACCCCTCCACTTT. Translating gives CASSPHKNSPLHF. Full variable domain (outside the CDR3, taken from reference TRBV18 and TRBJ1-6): NAGVMQNPRHLVRRRGQEARLRCSPMKGHSHVYWYRQLPEEGLKFMVYLQKENIIDESGMPKERFSAEFPKEGPSILRIQQVVRGDSAAYFCASSPHKNSPLHFGNGTRLTVT.